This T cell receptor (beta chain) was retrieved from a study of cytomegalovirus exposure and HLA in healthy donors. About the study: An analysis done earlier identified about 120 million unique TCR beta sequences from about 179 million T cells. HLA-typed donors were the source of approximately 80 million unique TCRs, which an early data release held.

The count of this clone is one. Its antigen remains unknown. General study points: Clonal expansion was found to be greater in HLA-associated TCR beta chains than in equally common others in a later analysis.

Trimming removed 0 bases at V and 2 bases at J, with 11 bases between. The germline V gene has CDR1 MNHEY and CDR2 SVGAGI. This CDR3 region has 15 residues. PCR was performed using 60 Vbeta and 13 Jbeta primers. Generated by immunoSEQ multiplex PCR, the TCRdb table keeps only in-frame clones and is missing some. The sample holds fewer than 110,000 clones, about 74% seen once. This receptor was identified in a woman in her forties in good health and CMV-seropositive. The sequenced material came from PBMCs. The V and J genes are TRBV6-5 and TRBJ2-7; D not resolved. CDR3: CASSYSEAKAYEQYF. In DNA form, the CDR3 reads TGTGCCAGCAGTTACTCTGAGGCAAAAGCCTACGAGCAGTACTTC.